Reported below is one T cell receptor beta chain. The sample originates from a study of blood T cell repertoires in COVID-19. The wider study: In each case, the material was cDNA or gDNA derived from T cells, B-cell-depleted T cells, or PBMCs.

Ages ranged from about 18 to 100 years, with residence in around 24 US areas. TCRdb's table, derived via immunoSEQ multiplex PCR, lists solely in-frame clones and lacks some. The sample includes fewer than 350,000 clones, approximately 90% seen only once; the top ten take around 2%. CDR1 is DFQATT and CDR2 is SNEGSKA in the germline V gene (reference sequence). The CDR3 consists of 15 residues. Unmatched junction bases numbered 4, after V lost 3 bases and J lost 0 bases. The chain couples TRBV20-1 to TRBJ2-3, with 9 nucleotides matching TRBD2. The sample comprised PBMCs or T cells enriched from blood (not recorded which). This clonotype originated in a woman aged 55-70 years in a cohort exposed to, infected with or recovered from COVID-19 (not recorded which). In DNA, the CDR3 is TGCAGTGCTAGTCCTAGCGGGACGAGCACAGATACGCAGTATTTT. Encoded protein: CSASPSGTSTDTQYF.